Presented here are 10 T cell receptor beta chains from one specimen sequenced in a study of T-cell reconstitution after alpha-beta-depleted transplantation in children. Unique molecular identifiers were built into the TCRbeta library. TCRdb processed the PCR reads anew with MiXCR; each CDR3 protein has one entry. Found here are 800,000 to 1,000,000 distinct CDR3 sequences, roughly 31% of them singletons; the top ten hold about 28%. Specimen: PBMCs, mostly from graft donor cells, collected 360 days after TCRalphabeta/CD19-depleted stem cell transplant. The receptors were gathered from a boy under two years old who had a stem cell transplant for SCID, so the T cells may come from the graft donor.

The chain carries TRBV18 and TRBJ2-3; TRBD2 is a possible D gene (5 bases). CDR1 is KGHSH, CDR2 LQKENI, per germline. With 0 bases removed from V and 0 bases from J, the gap between germline ends came to 16 bases. The length of the CDR3 is 18 residues. The CDR3 DNA is TGTGCCAGCTCACCACCCGTTGGGAGTACTACTAGCACAGATACGCAGTATTTT. This encodes CASSPPVGSTTSTDTQYF.

A few counts support this clonotype. V usage is TRBV27 and J usage is TRBJ2-3; 8 nucleotides align to TRBD1. CDR3 size: 16 residues. CDR1 and CDR2 from the germline V gene are MNHEY and SMNVEV (reference sequence). V shed 3 bases and J 6 bases; nucleotides not matched to a gene: 11. CDR3 coding DNA: TGTGCCAGCAGTTTTGGCTGGGACAGGTACATGGATACGCAGTATTTT. It is translated as CASSFGWDRYMDTQYF.

The CDR3, as DNA: TGTGCCAGCAGTCAACAGGGCTCCTCTAATGAAAAACTGTTTTTT. It specifies CASSQQGSSNEKLFF. This chain joins TRBV28 and TRBJ1-4; weak D call: TRBD1 (6 bases). CDR1 is MDHEN and CDR2 is SYDVKM in the germline V gene. The ends were cut back, 5 bases at V and 3 bases at J, with 13 bases in the middle. The CDR3 loop spans 15 amino acids.

This clonotype was seen many times. The chain carries TRBV27 and TRBJ1-5; D is unresolved. The length of the CDR3 is 15 residues. V lost 0 bases to trimming and J lost 5 bases, with 11 bases between them. The germline V gene encodes CDR1 MNHEY and CDR2 SMNVEV (reference sequence). The CDR3 is CASSLSSRNHQPQHF. Here the CDR3 DNA reads TGTGCCAGCAGTTTATCATCGAGGAACCATCAGCCCCAGCATTTT.

CDR3 in DNA: TGCAGTGCTAGCCATGACAGAGCCTACGAGCAGTACTTC. Translation gives CSASHDRAYEQYF. V is TRBV20-1 and J is TRBJ2-7, with a weak D call TRBD1 (5 bases). CDR1 DFQATT and CDR2 SNEGSKA come from the germline V gene (reference sequence). Trimming stripped 3 bases from V and 2 bases from J, with 11 bases between. This CDR3 is built from 13 residues.

In this sample, this clonotype turned up many times. This sequence joins TRBV6-2 or TRBV6-3 and TRBJ2-3; D gene uncertain. CDR3 length: 15 residues. Trimming removed 2 bases at V and 2 bases at J, with 11 bases between. Germline V gene sequence: CDR1 MNHEY, CDR2 SVGEGT. The CDR3 loop reads CASSYRFSSTDTQYF. The CDR3 DNA reads TGTGCCAGCAGTTACCGCTTTTCCTCCACAGATACGCAGTATTTT.

This clonotype has more than one count but fewer than ten. The rearrangement links TRBV6-1 to TRBJ2-5, with TRBD2 identical over 11 bases. V lost 7 bases, J lost 4 bases, and 8 bases stayed unmatched. Germline CDR1 MNHNS, CDR2 SASEGT. The CDR3 covers 15 residues. The CDR3 loop is CASTHSGGAGETQYF. The CDR3, as DNA: TGTGCCAGCACCCATAGCGGGGGGGCGGGAGAGACCCAGTACTTC.

The V call is TRBV2, the J call TRBJ2-7; D is uncertain. Germline lookup yields CDR1 SNHLY and CDR2 FYNNEI. The CDR3 totals 14 residues. V lost 2 bases, J lost 3 bases, and 11 bases lay in between. Here the CDR3 DNA reads TGTGCCAGCAGTGAATGGGCAGACCGCTACGAGCAGTACTTC. This sequence encodes CASSEWADRYEQYF. Variable domain in full (rest from reference TRBV2 and TRBJ2-7): EPEVTQTPSHQVTQMGQEVILRCVPISNHLYFYWYRQILGQKVEFLVSFYNNEISEKSEIFDDQFSVERPDGSNFTLKIRSTKLEDSAMYFCASSEWADRYEQYFGPGTRLTVT.

The chain carries TRBV28 and TRBJ2-7, with D possibly TRBD1 on 6 matching bases. CDR1 and CDR2 (germline): MDHEN, SYDVKM. The CDR3 totals 16 residues. The ends were cut back, 4 bases at V and 6 bases at J, with 22 bases in the middle. The CDR3 protein is CASSSCSGTRVCEQYF. DNA of the CDR3: TGTGCCAGCAGTTCCTGTTCCGGGACACGGGTTTGCGAGCAGTACTTC.

The V and J genes are TRBV21-1 and TRBJ1-5; TRBD1, as called in the table, went unchecked against the DNA. TRBV21-1 counts as a pseudogene. This CDR3 is 19 amino acids long. The CDR3 sequence is CASSKKRGSGRFSNQPQHF. The CDR3 DNA reads TGTGCCAGCAGCAAAAAACGGGGATCGGGACGGTTTAGCAATCAGCCCCAGCATTTT.